Below, 20 T cell receptor beta chains from the same sample are listed, as sequenced in a study of OX40 agonist ivuxolimab in advanced cancers. The data were produced by immunoSEQ multiplex PCR, yet TCRdb's version contains in-frame clones alone and is incomplete. The sample includes tens of thousands of clones, 70% to 90% of them seen just once. The sequencing here drew on CD4+ or CD8+ T cells sorted from blood, taken in a trial of the OX40 agonist ivuxolimab. The receptors were gathered from an adult with an advanced solid tumor such as melanoma, head and neck, liver or kidney cancer.

In this sample, this clone is medium-sized (0.01 to 0.1%). The chain recombines TRBV6-1 with TRBJ1-2, with 7 bases identical to TRBD1. V shed 7 bases and J 0 bases; nucleotides not matched to a gene: 8. From germline, CDR1 is MNHNS and CDR2 SASEGT. The CDR3 has 15 residues. CDR3 in DNA: TGTGCCAGCACTGACCTGGACAGGACTAACTATGGCTACACCTTC. Protein: CASTDLDRTNYGYTF.

The chain joins TRBV7-2 to TRBJ2-7, with D perhaps TRBD2 (6 bases). V dropped 2 bases and J dropped 6 bases, with 8 bases sitting between them. CDR1 and CDR2 from the germline V gene are SGHTA and FQGNSA. The CDR3 extends over 12 amino acids. The CDR3 spells CASSLKGLEQYF. CDR3 DNA: TGTGCCAGCAGCTTAAAGGGACTCGAGCAGTACTTC.

As to this clone: At one boundary the junction diverges from the germline segment, which might be a read error. CDR3 in DNA: TGTGCCATCAGTGATGGGACTACGGACACTGAAGCTTTCTTT. This codes for CAISDGTTDTEAFF. The rearrangement joins TRBV6-1 to TRBJ1-1, with D perhaps matching TRBD1 (5 bases). Germline CDR1 and CDR2: MNHNS and SASEGT. The CDR3 is made up of 14 amino acids.

V is TRBV6-1 and J is TRBJ1-1; possible D gene TRBD1, 6 bases. CDR1 MNHNS and CDR2 SASEGT come from the germline V gene. This CDR3 has 12 amino acids. Trimming removed 7 bases from V and 1 base from J, with 7 bases in between. CDR3 protein: CASTTGNTEAFF. DNA of the CDR3: TGTGCCAGCACGACAGGGAACACTGAAGCTTTCTTT.

The V and J genes are TRBV5-6 and TRBJ2-3, with unresolved D. Trimming left V 3 bases short and J 2 bases short, with 1 base between. Germline V CDR1 and CDR2: SGHDT, YYEEEE. The CDR3 is 11 amino acids. CDR3 nucleotide sequence: TGTGCCAGCAGCTCCACAGATACGCAGTATTTT. It specifies CASSSTDTQYF.

The chain has TRBV19 and TRBJ2-5; 7 nucleotides agree with TRBD1. J lost 0 bases, V lost 5 bases, and 3 bases had no gene match. In germline, CDR1 is LNHDA, CDR2 SQIVND (reference sequence). The CDR3 is made up of 14 amino acids. In DNA form, the CDR3 reads TGTGCCAGTAGTGCCGACAGGGACCAAGAGACCCAGTACTTC. Protein sequence: CASSADRDQETQYF.

V and J are TRBV27 and TRBJ2-5; 10 bases are a match to TRBD1. CDR3 size: 17 residues. V trimming: 2 bases; J trimming: 2 bases; junction bases outside the gene matches: 8. Germline CDR1 and CDR2: MNHEY and SMNVEV (reference sequence). The CDR3 coding sequence is TGTGCCAGCAGTTTAAGGGGACAGGGGCGTACACAAGAGACCCAGTACTTC. Amino acids: CASSLRGQGRTQETQYF.

The chain carries TRBV28 and TRBJ1-2, with D perhaps matching TRBD1 (6 bases). CDR3 size: 15 residues. Trimming removed 5 bases from V and 2 bases from J, with 15 bases in between. From germline, CDR1 is MDHEN and CDR2 SYDVKM. The DNA of the CDR3 is TGTGCCAGCAGTGCTTATGGGGGGCGAAACTATGGCTACACCTTC. The encoded protein is CASSAYGGRNYGYTF.

The chain couples TRBV27 to TRBJ1-1, with D maybe TRBD1 (6 bases). V was clipped by 2 bases and J by 0 bases, with 10 bases between them. The CDR3 has 15 amino acids. Germline CDR1 reads MNHEY; CDR2 reads SMNVEV (reference sequence). The CDR3 here is CASSLRGALNTEAFF. Here the CDR3 DNA reads TGTGCCAGCAGTTTAAGGGGGGCTTTGAACACTGAAGCTTTCTTT.

This chain links TRBV19 with TRBJ2-2, with 10 bases aligning to TRBD1. V lost 9 bases and J lost 4; bases outside the gene matches: 17. The CDR3 extends over 18 amino acids. In germline, CDR1 is LNHDA, CDR2 SQIVND (reference sequence). The CDR3 DNA reads as TGTGCCAGCTCGCAGGGACAGGGGTTTACTCTTCTCACCGGGGAGCTGTTTTTT. It codes for CASSQGQGFTLLTGELFF. Variable domain in full (rest from reference TRBV19 and TRBJ2-2): DGGITQSPKYLFRKEGQNVTLSCEQNLNHDAMYWYRQDPGQGLRLIYYSQIVNDFQKGDIAEGYSVSREKKESFPLTVTSAQKNPTAFYLCASSQGQGFTLLTGELFFGEGSRLTVL.

The chain couples TRBV11-2 to TRBJ2-6; D possibly corresponds to TRBD1 (5 bases). The CDR3 extends over 16 amino acids. V dropped 0 bases and J dropped 0 bases, with 6 bases sitting between them. Germline loops: CDR1 SGHAT, CDR2 FQNNGV. The CDR3 DNA sequence: TGTGCCAGCAGCTTAGACGGACACTCTGGGGCCAACGTCCTGACTTTC. Protein product: CASSLDGHSGANVLTF.

Comments on this clone: Other DNA sequences from this sample encode an identical CDR3 as well. The chain recombines TRBV6-4 with TRBJ2-3; 8 nucleotides agree with TRBD2. With V trimmed by 3 bases and J by 4 bases, 3 bases remained unmatched. The CDR3 spans 14 residues. CDR1 and CDR2 from the germline V gene are MRHNA and SNTAGT. The CDR3 loop is CASSEGAGADTQYF. DNA of the CDR3: TGTGCCAGCAGTGAAGGAGCGGGGGCAGATACGCAGTATTTT.

The genes are TRBV19 and TRBJ2-1; D not resolved. This CDR3 is built from 13 residues. Deletions cut 3 bases from V and 6 bases from J, with 9 bases between. CDR1 and CDR2 from the germline V gene are LNHDA and SQIVND (reference sequence). The CDR3 spells CASSMGFPNEQFF. DNA for the CDR3: TGTGCCAGTAGTATGGGGTTCCCCAATGAGCAGTTCTTC.

The chain joins TRBV13 to TRBJ2-7; D not resolved. CDR1 is PRHDT and CDR2 is FYEKMQ in the germline V gene (reference sequence). This CDR3 region has 15 residues. Trimming removed 6 bases from V and 0 bases from J, with 15 bases in between. The CDR3 DNA sequence: TGTGCCAGCAGGGTCATGGGAACACTCTCCTACGAGCAGTACTTC. This gives the protein CASRVMGTLSYEQYF. Combining the CDR3 with reference TRBV13 and TRBJ2-7 gives the whole variable domain AAGVIQSPRHLIKEKRETATLKCYPIPRHDTVYWYQQGPGQDPQFLISFYEKMQSDKGSIPDRFSAQQFSDYHSELNMSSLELGDSALYFCASRVMGTLSYEQYFGPGTRLTVT.

The chain combines TRBV27 with TRBJ2-5; maybe TRBD2 (6 bases). This CDR3 comprises 14 residues. Germline assignment: CDR1 MNHEY and CDR2 SMNVEV (reference sequence). Trimming removed 8 bases from V and 2 bases from J, with 15 bases in between. The CDR3 region is CASGNSGPQETQYF. The CDR3 coding sequence is TGTGCCAGCGGGAATAGCGGACCTCAAGAGACCCAGTACTTC.

The genes are TRBV4-1 and TRBJ2-7, with D uncertain. Trimming took off 2 bases at V and 2 bases at J, with 10 bases between the two ends. The CDR3 has 14 residues. Germline-derived CDR1 and CDR2 are MGHRA and YSYEKL. CDR3 in amino acids: CASSQRQATYEQYF. CDR3 nucleotides: TGCGCCAGCAGCCAACGGCAGGCAACCTACGAGCAGTACTTC.

V is TRBV2 and J is TRBJ2-1; a possible D gene is TRBD1 (6 bases). Per germline, CDR1 SNHLY and CDR2 FYNNEI. The CDR3 consists of 14 residues. V lost 7 bases to trimming and J lost 5 bases, with 15 bases between them. CDR3 sequence reads: CASTHPGQHNEQFF. CDR3 sequence (DNA): TGTGCCAGCACCCATCCCGGACAGCACAATGAGCAGTTCTTC. The full variable domain, its missing parts supplied by reference TRBV2 and TRBJ2-1, is EPEVTQTPSHQVTQMGQEVILRCVPISNHLYFYWYRQILGQKVEFLVSFYNNEISEKSEIFDDQFSVERPDGSNFTLKIRSTKLEDSAMYFCASTHPGQHNEQFFGPGTRLTVL.

CDR3 sequence: CATSRLGYNEQFF. CDR3 sequence (DNA): TGTGCCACCAGCAGGCTGGGTTACAATGAGCAGTTCTTC. The chain couples TRBV15 to TRBJ2-1; D is undetermined. The CDR3 loop spans 13 amino acids. The germline V and J ends were trimmed by 3 bases and 4 bases, with 7 bases remaining between them. Germline V gene sequence: CDR1 LNHNV, CDR2 YYDKDF (reference sequence).

The chain uses TRBV29-1 and TRBJ1-2, with TRBD1 matching 8 bases. This CDR3 comprises 14 residues. V lost 4 bases, J lost 6 bases, and 10 bases stayed unmatched. Looked up from germline, CDR1 is SQVTM and CDR2 is ANQGSEA. The CDR3 DNA reads TGCAGCGTTGCTAAGACAGGGGAATTACATGGCTACACCTTC. This encodes CSVAKTGELHGYTF.

CDR3: CASSLLAGGLDTQYF. CDR3 nucleotide sequence: TGTGCCAGCAGCTTGCTAGCGGGGGGGCTAGATACGCAGTATTTT. The chain employs TRBV7-6 and TRBJ2-3; 12 bases are a match to TRBD2. J was trimmed by 5 bases and V by 3 bases; bases with no gene match: 3. The CDR3 length is 15 residues. In germline, CDR1 is SGHVS, CDR2 FNYEAQ.